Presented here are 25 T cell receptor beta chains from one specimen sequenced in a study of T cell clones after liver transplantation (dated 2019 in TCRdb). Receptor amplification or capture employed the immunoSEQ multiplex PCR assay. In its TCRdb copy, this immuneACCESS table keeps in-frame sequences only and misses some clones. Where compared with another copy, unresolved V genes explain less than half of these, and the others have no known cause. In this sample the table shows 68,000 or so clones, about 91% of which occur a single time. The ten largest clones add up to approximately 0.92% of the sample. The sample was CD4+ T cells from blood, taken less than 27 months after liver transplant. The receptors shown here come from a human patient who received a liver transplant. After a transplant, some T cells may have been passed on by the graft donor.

CDR3 in amino acids: CATSSPFDPKNTEAFF. CDR3 nucleotide sequence: TGTGCCACCAGCAGCCCCTTCGATCCAAAAAACACTGAAGCTTTCTTT. The chain is built from TRBV15 and TRBJ1-1; D call uncertain. Between the trimmed V and J ends, which lost 3 bases and 2 bases, there was a span of 16 bases. The CDR3 is 16 amino acids. Per the germline V gene, CDR1 is LNHNV and CDR2 is YYDKDF (reference sequence).

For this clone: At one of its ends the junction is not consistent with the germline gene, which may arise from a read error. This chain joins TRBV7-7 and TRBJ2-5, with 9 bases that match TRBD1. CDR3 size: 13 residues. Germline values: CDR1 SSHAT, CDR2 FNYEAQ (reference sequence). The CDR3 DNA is TGTGCTAGCAGCTCTGGACAGGGGGAGACCCAGTACTTC. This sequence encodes CASSSGQGETQYF.

The DNA of the CDR3 is TGTGCCAGCAGTTTCGGGGGGGCCGGGGAGCTGTTTTTT. Amino acids: CASSFGGAGELFF. The chain has TRBV27 and TRBJ2-2, with TRBD2 matching over 8 bases. Germline lookup yields CDR1 MNHEY and CDR2 SMNVEV (reference sequence). The V gene end was trimmed by 3 bases and the J gene end by 6 bases; junction bases not matched to a gene: 0. The CDR3 runs 13 residues.

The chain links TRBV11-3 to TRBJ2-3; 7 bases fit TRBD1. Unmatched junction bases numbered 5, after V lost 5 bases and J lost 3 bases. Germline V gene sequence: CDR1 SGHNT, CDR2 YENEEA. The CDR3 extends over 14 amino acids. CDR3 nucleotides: TGTGCCAGCAGCCCCGGGACAGAGACAGATACGCAGTATTTT. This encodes CASSPGTETDTQYF.

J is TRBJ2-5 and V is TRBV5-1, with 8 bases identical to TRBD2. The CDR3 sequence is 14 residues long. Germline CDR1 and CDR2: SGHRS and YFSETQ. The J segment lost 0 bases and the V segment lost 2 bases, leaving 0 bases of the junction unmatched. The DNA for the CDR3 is TGCGCCAGCAGCTTTAGCGGGAACCAAGAGACCCAGTACTTC. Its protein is CASSFSGNQETQYF.

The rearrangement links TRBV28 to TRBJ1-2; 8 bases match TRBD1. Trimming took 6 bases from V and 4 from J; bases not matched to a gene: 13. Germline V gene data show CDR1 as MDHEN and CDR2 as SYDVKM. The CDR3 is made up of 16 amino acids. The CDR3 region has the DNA TGTGCCAGCAGGATAGAAGGACAGGGTTCCCTCTATGGCTACACCTTC. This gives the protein CASRIEGQGSLYGYTF.

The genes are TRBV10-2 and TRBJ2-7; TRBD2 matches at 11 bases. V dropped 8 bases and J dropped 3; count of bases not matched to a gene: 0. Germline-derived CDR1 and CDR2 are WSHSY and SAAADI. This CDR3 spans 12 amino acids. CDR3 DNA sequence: TGCGCCAGCGGGACTAGCGGCTACGAGCAGTACTTC. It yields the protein CASGTSGYEQYF.

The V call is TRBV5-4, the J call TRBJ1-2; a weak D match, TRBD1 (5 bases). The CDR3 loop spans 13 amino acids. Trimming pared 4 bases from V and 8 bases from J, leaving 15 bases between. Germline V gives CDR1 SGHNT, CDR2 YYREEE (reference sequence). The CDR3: CASSPLQGGGYTF. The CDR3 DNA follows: TGTGCCAGCAGCCCGTTGCAGGGAGGCGGCTACACCTTC.

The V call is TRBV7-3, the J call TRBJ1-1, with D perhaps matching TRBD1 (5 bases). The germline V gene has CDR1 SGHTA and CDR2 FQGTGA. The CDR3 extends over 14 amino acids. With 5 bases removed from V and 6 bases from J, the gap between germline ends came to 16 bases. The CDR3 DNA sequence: TGTGCCAGCAGCCGCGGCAGGGAAGAGCCTGAAGCTTTCTTT. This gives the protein CASSRGREEPEAFF. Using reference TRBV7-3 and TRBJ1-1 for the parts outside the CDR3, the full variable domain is GAGVSQTPSNKVTEKGKYVELRCDPISGHTALYWYRQSLGQGPEFLIYFQGTGAADDSGLPNDRFFAVRPEGSVSTLKIQRTERGDSAVYLCASSRGREEPEAFFGQGTRLTVV.

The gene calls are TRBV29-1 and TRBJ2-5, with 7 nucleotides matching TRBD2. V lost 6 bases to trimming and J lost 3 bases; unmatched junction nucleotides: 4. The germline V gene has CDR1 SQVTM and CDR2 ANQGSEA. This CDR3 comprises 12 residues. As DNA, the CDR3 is TGCAGCGTGCTTCGGGGGGAAGAGACCCAGTACTTC. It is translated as CSVLRGEETQYF.

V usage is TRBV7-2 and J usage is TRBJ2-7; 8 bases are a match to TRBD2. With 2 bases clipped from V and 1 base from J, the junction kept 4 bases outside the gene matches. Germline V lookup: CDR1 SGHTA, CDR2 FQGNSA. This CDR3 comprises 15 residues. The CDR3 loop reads CASSLPSGHSYEQYF. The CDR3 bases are TGTGCCAGCAGCTTACCTAGCGGGCATTCCTACGAGCAGTACTTC. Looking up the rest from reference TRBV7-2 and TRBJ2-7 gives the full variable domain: GAGVSQSPSNKVTEKGKDVELRCDPISGHTALYWYRQSLGQGLEFLIYFQGNSAPDKSGLPSDRFSAERTGGSVSTLTIQRTQQEDSAVYLCASSLPSGHSYEQYFGPGTRLTVT.

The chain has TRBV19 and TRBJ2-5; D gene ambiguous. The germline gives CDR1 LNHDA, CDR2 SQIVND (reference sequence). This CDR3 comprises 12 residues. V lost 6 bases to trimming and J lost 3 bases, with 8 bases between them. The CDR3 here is CASRSVEETQYF. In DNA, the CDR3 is TGTGCCAGTAGATCCGTAGAAGAGACCCAGTACTTC.

The CDR3 DNA is TGTGCCAGCAGCTTGAGTCCTTTCACTTTGGGCGAGCAGTACTTC. It yields the protein CASSLSPFTLGEQYF. The chain joins TRBV5-5 to TRBJ2-7, with D uncertain. The germline V gene encodes CDR1 SGHKS and CDR2 YYEKEE (reference sequence). The CDR3 is 15 residues long. Trimming pared 1 base from V and 6 bases from J, leaving 17 bases between.

CDR3 nucleotide sequence: TGTGCCAGCAGATCACCAGACTCTGGAAACACCATATATTTT. This sequence encodes CASRSPDSGNTIYF. The chain combines TRBV6-5 with TRBJ1-3, with unresolved D. Trimming shortened V by 6 bases and J by 0 bases, and 9 bases separated the two germline ends. Germline CDR1 and CDR2: MNHEY and SVGAGI. CDR3 length equals 14 residues.

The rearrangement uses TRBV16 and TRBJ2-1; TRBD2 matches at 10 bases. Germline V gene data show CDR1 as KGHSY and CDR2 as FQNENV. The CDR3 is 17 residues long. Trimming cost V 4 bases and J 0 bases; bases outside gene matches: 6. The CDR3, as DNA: TGTGCCAGCAGCCCCCTATCTAGCGGGAGCTCCTACAATGAGCAGTTCTTC. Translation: CASSPLSSGSSYNEQFF.

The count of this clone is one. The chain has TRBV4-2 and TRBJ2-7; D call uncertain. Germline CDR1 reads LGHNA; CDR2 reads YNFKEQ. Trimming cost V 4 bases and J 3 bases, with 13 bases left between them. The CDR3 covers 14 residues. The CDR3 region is CASSPDGLGYEQYF. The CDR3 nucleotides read TGTGCCAGCAGCCCGGACGGATTAGGCTACGAGCAGTACTTC.

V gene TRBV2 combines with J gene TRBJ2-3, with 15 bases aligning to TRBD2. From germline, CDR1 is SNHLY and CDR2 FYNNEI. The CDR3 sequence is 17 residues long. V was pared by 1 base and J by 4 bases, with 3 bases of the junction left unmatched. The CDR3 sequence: CASSEGTSGRASDTQYF. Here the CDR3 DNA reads TGTGCCAGCAGTGAAGGGACTAGCGGGAGGGCTTCAGATACGCAGTATTTT.

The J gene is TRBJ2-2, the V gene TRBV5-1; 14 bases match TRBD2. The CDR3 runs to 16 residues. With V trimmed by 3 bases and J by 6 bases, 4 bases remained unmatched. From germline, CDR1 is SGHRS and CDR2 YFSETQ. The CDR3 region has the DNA TGCGCCAGCAGCTCGGGACTAGCGGGAGTCCCCGGGGAGCTGTTTTTT. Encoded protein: CASSSGLAGVPGELFF.

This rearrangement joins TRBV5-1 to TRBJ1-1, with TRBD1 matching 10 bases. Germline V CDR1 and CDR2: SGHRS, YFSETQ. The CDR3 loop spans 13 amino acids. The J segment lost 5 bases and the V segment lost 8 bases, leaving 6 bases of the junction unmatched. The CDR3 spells CASMPGQGTEAFF. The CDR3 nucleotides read TGCGCCAGTATGCCGGGACAGGGGACTGAAGCTTTCTTT.

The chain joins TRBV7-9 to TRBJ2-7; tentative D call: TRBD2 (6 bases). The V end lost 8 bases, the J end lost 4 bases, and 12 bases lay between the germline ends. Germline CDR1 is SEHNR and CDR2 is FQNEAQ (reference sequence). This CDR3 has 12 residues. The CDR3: CASRPSEYEQYF. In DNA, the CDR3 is TGTGCCAGCCGTCCTAGCGAATACGAGCAGTACTTC.

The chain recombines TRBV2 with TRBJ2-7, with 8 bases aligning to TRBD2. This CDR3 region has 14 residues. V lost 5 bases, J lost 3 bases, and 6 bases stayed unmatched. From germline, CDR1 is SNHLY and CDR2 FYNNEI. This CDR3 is CASSKQRESYEQYF. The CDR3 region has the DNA TGTGCCAGCAGTAAGCAGCGGGAGAGCTACGAGCAGTACTTC. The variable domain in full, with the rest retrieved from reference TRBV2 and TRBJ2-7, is EPEVTQTPSHQVTQMGQEVILRCVPISNHLYFYWYRQILGQKVEFLVSFYNNEISEKSEIFDDQFSVERPDGSNFTLKIRSTKLEDSAMYFCASSKQRESYEQYFGPGTRLTVT.

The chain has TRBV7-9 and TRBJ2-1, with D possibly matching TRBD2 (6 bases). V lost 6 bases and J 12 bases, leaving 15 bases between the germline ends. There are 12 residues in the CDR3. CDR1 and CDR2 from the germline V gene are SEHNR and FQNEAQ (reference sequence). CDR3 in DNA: TGTGCCAGCAGTTTGGGACTGGGCGGGCAGTTCTTC. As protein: CASSLGLGGQFF.

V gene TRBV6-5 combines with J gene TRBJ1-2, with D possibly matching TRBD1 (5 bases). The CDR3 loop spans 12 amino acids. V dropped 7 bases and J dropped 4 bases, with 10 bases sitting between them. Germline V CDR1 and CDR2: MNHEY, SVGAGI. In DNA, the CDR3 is TGTGCCAGCAATACAGGACTCTATGGCTACACCTTC. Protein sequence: CASNTGLYGYTF.

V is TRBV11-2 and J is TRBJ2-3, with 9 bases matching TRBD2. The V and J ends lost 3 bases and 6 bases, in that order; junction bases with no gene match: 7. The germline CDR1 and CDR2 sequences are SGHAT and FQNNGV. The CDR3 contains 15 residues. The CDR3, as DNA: TGTGCCAGCAGCTTTAGCGGGAGTCAATTTGATACGCAGTATTTT. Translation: CASSFSGSQFDTQYF.

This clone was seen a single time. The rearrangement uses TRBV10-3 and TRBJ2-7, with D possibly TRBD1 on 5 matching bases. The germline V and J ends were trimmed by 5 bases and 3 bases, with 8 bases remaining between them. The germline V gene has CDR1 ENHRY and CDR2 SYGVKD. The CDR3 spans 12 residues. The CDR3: CAISYTGYEQYF. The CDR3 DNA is TGTGCCATCAGTTACACAGGCTACGAGCAGTACTTC.